The 10 T cell receptor beta chains below come from one sample, sequenced in a study of control samples from healthy donors and cancer patients. Only in-frame clones appear in the TCRdb table, and some are missing; sequencing was by immunoSEQ multiplex PCR. The sample gives under 140,000 clones, around nine tenths of which show up once; less than 4% is in the top ten. The sequencing sample was made of PBMCs. The receptor set was obtained from a woman aged 55-69 years with lung cancer.

This chain connects TRBV7-9 to TRBJ1-2; the D is unclear. This CDR3 comprises 13 residues. V lost 7 bases, J lost 4 bases, and 13 bases lay in between. CDR1 is SEHNR, CDR2 FQNEAQ, per germline (reference sequence). Written as DNA, the CDR3 is TGTGCCAGCATCGACCGGGAGCTCTATGGCTACACCTTC. This translates into CASIDRELYGYTF. The complete variable domain, with remaining parts taken from reference TRBV7-9 and TRBJ1-2, reads DTGVSQNPRHKITKRGQNVTFRCDPISEHNRLYWYRQTLGQGPEFLTYFQNEAQLEKSRLLSDRFSAERPKGSFSTLEIQRTEQGDSAMYLCASIDRELYGYTFGSGTRLTVV.

The chain combines TRBV18 with TRBJ1-2; D is perhaps TRBD1 (5 bases). Trimming took off 3 bases at V and 0 bases at J, with 11 bases between the two ends. In germline, CDR1 is KGHSH, CDR2 LQKENI. This CDR3 is 15 amino acids long. CDR3 sequence: CASSPTDTSNYGYTF. CDR3 DNA sequence: TGTGCCAGCTCACCGACAGATACTTCTAACTATGGCTACACCTTC.

The rearrangement uses TRBV2 and TRBJ1-2; TRBD1 matches 7 bases. Germline CDR1 SNHLY, CDR2 FYNNEI. Trimming removed 10 bases from V and 7 bases from J; junction bases left unmatched: 12. The CDR3 spans 13 residues. In DNA, the CDR3 is TGTGCCACCGAGATATTACAGGGGCGTGGCTACACCTTC. It is translated as CATEILQGRGYTF.

This clone was counted a few times. The J gene is TRBJ1-5, the V gene TRBV2; D may be TRBD1 (5 bases). Germline V gives CDR1 SNHLY, CDR2 FYNNEI. The CDR3 has 15 residues. Trimming removed 2 bases at V and 10 bases at J, with 18 bases between. This CDR3 reads CASSESAGSRGPQHF. As DNA, the CDR3 is TGTGCCAGCAGTGAATCCGCAGGGTCCCGCGGTCCCCAGCATTTT.

The chain links TRBV2 to TRBJ1-1; no clear D gene. V lost 8 bases and J 2 bases, leaving 12 bases between the germline ends. Germline assignment: CDR1 SNHLY and CDR2 FYNNEI. The CDR3 is 13 residues long. The CDR3 nucleotides are TGTGCCAGCGGACCCTTGGAAAACACTGAAGCTTTCTTT. It specifies CASGPLENTEAFF.

The V and J genes are TRBV5-1 and TRBJ2-1; TRBD1 aligns across 7 bases. Germline V gene sequence: CDR1 SGHRS, CDR2 YFSETQ. The CDR3 is 19 residues long. J gave up 1 base and V 4 bases, and 17 bases lay outside the gene matches. CDR3 amino acids: CASSPTGTASPWSYNEQFF. Written as DNA, the CDR3 is TGCGCCAGCAGCCCAACCGGGACAGCCTCTCCGTGGTCCTACAATGAGCAGTTCTTC.

This chain uses TRBV19 with TRBJ1-6; TRBD1 matches 7 bases. The V gene end was trimmed by 3 bases and the J gene end by 4 bases; junction bases not matched to a gene: 6. Germline V gene sequence: CDR1 LNHDA, CDR2 SQIVND (reference sequence). CDR3 size: 16 residues. The CDR3 nucleotides read TGTGCCAGTAGTATGGGGACAGAACTTTATAATTCACCCCTCCACTTT. This encodes CASSMGTELYNSPLHF.

The J gene is TRBJ1-1, the V gene TRBV6-5; perhaps TRBD1 as D (5 bases). The V gene lost 4 bases and the J gene lost 1 base, with 7 bases spanning the gap. The CDR3 has 13 residues. The germline V gene encodes CDR1 MNHEY and CDR2 SVGAGI. CDR3 in DNA: TGTGCCAGCAGTTTGGGGGGGAACACTGAAGCTTTCTTT. As protein: CASSLGGNTEAFF.

The chain combines TRBV19 with TRBJ2-5, with 8 bases fitting TRBD2. V shed 5 bases, J shed 9 bases, and the junction held 11 bases outside the gene matches. The length of the CDR3 is 14 residues. In germline, CDR1 is LNHDA, CDR2 SQIVND (reference sequence). The CDR3 reads CASSLKRERAAQYF. The CDR3 DNA reads TGTGCCAGTAGTCTAAAGCGGGAGCGGGCGGCCCAGTACTTC. Using reference TRBV19 and TRBJ2-5 for the parts outside the CDR3, the full variable domain is DGGITQSPKYLFRKEGQNVTLSCEQNLNHDAMYWYRQDPGQGLRLIYYSQIVNDFQKGDIAEGYSVSREKKESFPLTVTSAQKNPTAFYLCASSLKRERAAQYFGPGTRLLVL.

The chain is built from TRBV2 and TRBJ2-1; the D gene is possibly TRBD1 (5 bases). The CDR3 spans 14 residues. V lost 7 bases and J 4 bases, leaving 14 bases between the germline ends. Germline CDR1 SNHLY, CDR2 FYNNEI. CDR3 nucleotides: TGTGCCAGCAATTGGGATAGGACATACAATGAGCAGTTCTTC. Amino acids: CASNWDRTYNEQFF.